This entry lists 10 T cell receptor beta chains sequenced from one sample in a study of blood T cells in healthy people across ages. Alongside a J-beta primer mix, a sample-barcoded 5' primer served in a second PCR lasting about 7 to 11 cycles. TCRdb analysed the 5' RACE reads with MiXCR anew, one entry per CDR3 protein. This table holds 870,000 or so distinct CDR3 sequences, less than 35% found once. The sequenced sample consisted of blood. These TCRs come from a woman older than 75 in good health.

Many counts were recorded for this clonotype. The rearrangement joins TRBV20-1 to TRBJ1-2, with D maybe TRBD1 (6 bases). V was pared by 5 bases and J by 3 bases, with 10 bases between. Per germline, CDR1 DFQATT and CDR2 SNEGSKA (reference sequence). This CDR3 has 12 residues. The chain's CDR3 is CSAPTGYYGYTF. The CDR3, as DNA: TGCAGTGCTCCAACAGGGTACTATGGCTACACCTTC.

For this clonotype: Just one base apart from a much larger clone, this may be a read error. V and J are TRBV7-2 and TRBJ1-2; D is perhaps TRBD1 (6 bases). V lost 2 bases and J lost 7, with 14 bases in between. The germline gives CDR1 SGHTA, CDR2 FQGNSA. The CDR3 is 14 residues long. CDR3: CASSLQGIVAGYTF. The CDR3 bases are TGTGCCAGCAGCTTACAGGGGATAGTGGCTGGCTACACCTTC.

Note on this clonotype: A much larger clone sits a single nucleotide away, making a read error possible. V is TRBV3-1 and J is TRBJ1-1; D perhaps matches TRBD1 (5 bases). Trimming cost V 0 bases and J 1 base, with 6 bases left between them. This CDR3 is built from 14 residues. Germline V CDR1 and CDR2: LGHDT, YNNKEL (reference sequence). For the CDR3, the DNA is TGTGCCAGCAGCCAAGAACAGGCGAACACTGAAGCTTTCTTT. Its translation: CASSQEQANTEAFF.

This clonotype showed up many times. CDR3: CASRGTVLGEQYF. CDR3 bases: TGTGCCAGTCGTGGGACCGTCCTCGGCGAGCAGTACTTC. The rearrangement joins TRBV28 to TRBJ2-7; either TRBD1 or TRBD2 may supply D (5 bases each). V was pared by 9 bases and J by 6 bases, with 18 bases between. This CDR3 is built from 13 residues. The germline V gene has CDR1 MDHEN and CDR2 SYDVKM.

The chain combines TRBV5-6 with TRBJ2-6; D remains ambiguous. The CDR3 loop spans 16 amino acids. CDR1 is SGHDT, CDR2 YYEEEE, per germline. Trimming cost V 4 bases and J 0 bases, with 11 bases left between them. This CDR3 reads CASSMDGDSGANVLTF. The CDR3 DNA follows: TGTGCCAGCAGCATGGACGGTGACTCTGGGGCCAACGTCCTGACTTTC.

In its sample, this clonotype was seen many times. The V gene is TRBV4-3, the J gene TRBJ1-6; the D gene is possibly TRBD1 (6 bases). The CDR3 has 13 residues. CDR1 and CDR2 from the germline V gene are LGHNA and YSLEER. V was shortened by 4 bases and J by 7 bases, with 8 bases between the two germline ends. The CDR3 DNA follows: TGCGCCAGCAGCCGAACAGGGAATTCACCCCTCCACTTT. Translating gives CASSRTGNSPLHF.

This clonotype was picked up many times. J is TRBJ2-1 and V is TRBV20-1; TRBD1 or TRBD2 may be the D gene (5 bases each). In germline, CDR1 is DFQATT, CDR2 SNEGSKA (reference sequence). V lost 3 bases to trimming and J lost 7 bases, with 13 bases between them. The CDR3 length is 13 residues. The DNA for the CDR3 is TGCAGTGCTAGTCCCGGGTGGGGGAATGAGCAGTTCTTC. Amino acids: CSASPGWGNEQFF.

In its sample, this clonotype was seen a few times. The J gene is TRBJ2-2, the V gene TRBV7-2; 7 positions match TRBD1. CDR3 length: 15 residues. Germline loops: CDR1 SGHTA, CDR2 FQGNSA. V gave up 4 bases and J gave up 7 bases; unmatched junction bases: 9. The CDR3 is CASSSEGARIGELFF. CDR3 sequence (DNA): TGTGCCAGCAGCTCCGAGGGGGCAAGGATCGGGGAGCTGTTTTTT.

In its sample, this clonotype was seen many times. The chain uses TRBV9 and TRBJ2-5; possibly TRBD1 for D (6 bases). The ends were cut back, 0 bases at V and 5 bases at J, with 11 bases in the middle. The CDR3 extends over 14 amino acids. CDR1 is SGDLS, CDR2 YYNGEE, per germline. The CDR3 is CASSVAVTGETQYF. CDR3 bases: TGTGCCAGCAGCGTAGCCGTTACAGGGGAGACCCAGTACTTC.

The sample holds many counts of this clonotype. The chain links TRBV6-1 to TRBJ1-2, with 7 bases identical to TRBD1. V trimming: 0 bases; J trimming: 7 bases; junction bases outside the gene matches: 8. The germline V gene encodes CDR1 MNHNS and CDR2 SASEGT. This CDR3 has 15 residues. The CDR3 DNA is TGTGCCAGCAGTGAAGCGCGAGGGGGCGGAATTGGCTACACCTTC. Residues: CASSEARGGGIGYTF.